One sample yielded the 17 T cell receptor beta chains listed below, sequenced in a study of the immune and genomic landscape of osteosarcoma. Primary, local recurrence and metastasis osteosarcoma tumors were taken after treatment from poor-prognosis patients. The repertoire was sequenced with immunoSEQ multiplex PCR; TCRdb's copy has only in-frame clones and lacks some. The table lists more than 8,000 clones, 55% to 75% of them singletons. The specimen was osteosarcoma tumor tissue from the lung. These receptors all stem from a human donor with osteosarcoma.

In DNA, the CDR3 is TGTGCCAGCAGTGACTCCAGTACGGGGGGTGGGGCCAACGTCCTGACTTTC. Its protein product is CASSDSSTGGGANVLTF. This rearrangement joins TRBV6-4 to TRBJ2-6; 7 bases fit TRBD2. J gave up 3 bases and V 0 bases, and 5 bases lay outside the gene matches. CDR1 and CDR2 from the germline V gene are MRHNA and SNTAGT. The CDR3 loop spans 17 amino acids.

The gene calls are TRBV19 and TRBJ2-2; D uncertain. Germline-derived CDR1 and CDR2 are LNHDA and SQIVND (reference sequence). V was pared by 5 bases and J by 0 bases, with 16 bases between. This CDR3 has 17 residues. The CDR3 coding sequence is TGTGCCAGTAGTCCCCGCACGTCAGTTTCGAACACCGGGGAGCTGTTTTTT. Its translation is CASSPRTSVSNTGELFF.

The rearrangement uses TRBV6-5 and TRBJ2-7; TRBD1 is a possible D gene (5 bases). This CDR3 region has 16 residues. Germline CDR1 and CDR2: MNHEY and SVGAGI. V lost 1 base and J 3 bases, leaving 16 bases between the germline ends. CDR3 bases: TGTGCCAGCAGTTACTTAAGGGGCAGGTCTTACTACGAGCAGTACTTC. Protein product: CASSYLRGRSYYEQYF.

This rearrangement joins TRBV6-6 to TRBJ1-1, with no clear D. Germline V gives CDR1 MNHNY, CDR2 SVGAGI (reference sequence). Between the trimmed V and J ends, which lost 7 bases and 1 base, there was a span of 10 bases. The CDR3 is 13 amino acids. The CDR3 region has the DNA TGTGCCAGCACTATCCTAGGGAACACTGAAGCTTTCTTT. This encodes CASTILGNTEAFF.

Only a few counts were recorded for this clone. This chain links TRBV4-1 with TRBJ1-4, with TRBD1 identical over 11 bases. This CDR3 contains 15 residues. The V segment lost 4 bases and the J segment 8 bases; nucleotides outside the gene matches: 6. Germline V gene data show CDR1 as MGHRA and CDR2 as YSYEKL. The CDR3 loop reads CASSRTGGPGEKLFF. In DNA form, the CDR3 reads TGCGCCAGCAGCCGGACAGGGGGCCCGGGGGAAAAACTGTTTTTT.

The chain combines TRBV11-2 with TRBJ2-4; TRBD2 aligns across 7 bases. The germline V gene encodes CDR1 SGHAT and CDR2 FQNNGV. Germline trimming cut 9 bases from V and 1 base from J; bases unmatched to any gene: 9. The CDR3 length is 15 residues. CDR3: CASSTLSGAKNIQYF. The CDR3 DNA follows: TGTGCCAGTTCAACTCTTAGCGGGGCCAAAAACATTCAGTACTTC.

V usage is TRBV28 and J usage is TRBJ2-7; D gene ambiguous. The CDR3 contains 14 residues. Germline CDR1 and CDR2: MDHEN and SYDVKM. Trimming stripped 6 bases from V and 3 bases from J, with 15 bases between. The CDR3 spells CASSLDPQHYEQYF. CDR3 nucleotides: TGTGCCAGCAGCCTAGACCCTCAGCACTACGAGCAGTACTTC.

CDR3 protein: CASSVVGAGTDTQYF. For the CDR3, the DNA is TGTGCCAGCAGCGTAGTGGGGGCCGGCACAGATACGCAGTATTTT. V usage is TRBV9 and J usage is TRBJ2-3, with D possibly being TRBD1 (6 bases). Trimming stripped 0 bases from V and 1 base from J, with 9 bases between. This CDR3 has 15 amino acids. Germline V gene data show CDR1 as SGDLS and CDR2 as YYNGEE.

CDR3 amino acids: CASSSPSREQFF. In DNA, the CDR3 is TGCGCCAGCAGCTCCCCAAGTCGTGAGCAGTTCTTC. The chain has TRBV5-1 and TRBJ2-1; D is unclear. V lost 3 bases and J 9 bases, leaving 10 bases between the germline ends. The length of the CDR3 is 12 residues. Germline values: CDR1 SGHRS, CDR2 YFSETQ. The full variable domain, rest sourced from reference TRBV5-1 and TRBJ2-1, is KAGVTQTPRYLIKTRGQQVTLSCSPISGHRSVSWYQQTPGQGLQFLFEYFSETQRNKGNFPGRFSGRQFSNSRSEMNVSTLELGDSALYLCASSSPSREQFFGPGTRLTVL.

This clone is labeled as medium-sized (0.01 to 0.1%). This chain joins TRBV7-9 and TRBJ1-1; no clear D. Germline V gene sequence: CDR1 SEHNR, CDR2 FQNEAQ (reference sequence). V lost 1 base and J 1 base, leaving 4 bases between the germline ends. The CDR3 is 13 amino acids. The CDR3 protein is CASSLGWNTEAFF. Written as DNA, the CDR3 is TGTGCCAGCAGCTTAGGGTGGAACACTGAAGCTTTCTTT.

The CDR3 loop reads CASSPVSGRANEQFF. CDR3 nucleotide sequence: TGTGCCAGCTCACCAGTTAGCGGGAGGGCCAATGAGCAGTTCTTC. The chain couples TRBV18 to TRBJ2-1, with 11 bases lining up with TRBD2. V trimming: 2 bases; J trimming: 6 bases; junction bases outside the gene matches: 3. Germline V gene sequence: CDR1 KGHSH, CDR2 LQKENI. The CDR3 spans 15 residues.

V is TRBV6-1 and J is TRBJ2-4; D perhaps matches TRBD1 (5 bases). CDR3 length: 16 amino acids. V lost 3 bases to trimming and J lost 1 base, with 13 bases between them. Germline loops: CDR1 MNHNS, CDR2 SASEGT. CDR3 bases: TGTGCCAGCAGTGACAGGGAAATAGGGGCCAAAAACATTCAGTACTTC. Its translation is CASSDREIGAKNIQYF.

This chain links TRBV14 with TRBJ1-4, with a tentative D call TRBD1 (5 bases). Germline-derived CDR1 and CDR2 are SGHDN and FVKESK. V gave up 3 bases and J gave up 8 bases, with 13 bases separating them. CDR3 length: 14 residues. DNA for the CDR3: TGTGCCAGCAGCCATTTGAGGGGCCGGGAAAAACTGTTTTTT. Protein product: CASSHLRGREKLFF.

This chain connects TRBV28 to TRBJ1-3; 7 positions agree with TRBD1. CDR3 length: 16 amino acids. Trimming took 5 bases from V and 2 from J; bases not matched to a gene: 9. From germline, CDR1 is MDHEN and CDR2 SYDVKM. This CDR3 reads CASSPLLRGAGNTIYF. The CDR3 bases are TGTGCCAGCAGTCCACTCCTCAGGGGGGCTGGAAACACCATATATTTT.

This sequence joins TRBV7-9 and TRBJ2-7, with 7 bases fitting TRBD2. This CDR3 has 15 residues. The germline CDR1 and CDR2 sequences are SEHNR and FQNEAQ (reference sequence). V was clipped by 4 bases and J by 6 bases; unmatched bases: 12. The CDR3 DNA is TGTGCCAGCAGCTCTAGTCTGGGAGGGCCGAGCGAGCAGTACTTC. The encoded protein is CASSSSLGGPSEQYF.

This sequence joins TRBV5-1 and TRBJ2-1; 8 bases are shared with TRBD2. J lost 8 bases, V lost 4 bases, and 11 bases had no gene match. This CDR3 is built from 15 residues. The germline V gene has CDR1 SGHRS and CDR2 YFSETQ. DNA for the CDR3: TGCGCCAGCAGCCGTCTAAGCGGGAGTATCGATGAGCAGTTCTTC. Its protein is CASSRLSGSIDEQFF. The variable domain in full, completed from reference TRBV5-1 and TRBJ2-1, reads KAGVTQTPRYLIKTRGQQVTLSCSPISGHRSVSWYQQTPGQGLQFLFEYFSETQRNKGNFPGRFSGRQFSNSRSEMNVSTLELGDSALYLCASSRLSGSIDEQFFGPGTRLTVL.

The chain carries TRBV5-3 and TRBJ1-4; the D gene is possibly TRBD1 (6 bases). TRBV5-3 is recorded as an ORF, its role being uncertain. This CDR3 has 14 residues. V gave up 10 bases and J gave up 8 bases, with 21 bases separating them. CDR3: CAPRGGPLMEKLFF. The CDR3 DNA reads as TGTGCCCCTCGAGGGGGGCCCTTAATGGAAAAACTGTTTTTT.